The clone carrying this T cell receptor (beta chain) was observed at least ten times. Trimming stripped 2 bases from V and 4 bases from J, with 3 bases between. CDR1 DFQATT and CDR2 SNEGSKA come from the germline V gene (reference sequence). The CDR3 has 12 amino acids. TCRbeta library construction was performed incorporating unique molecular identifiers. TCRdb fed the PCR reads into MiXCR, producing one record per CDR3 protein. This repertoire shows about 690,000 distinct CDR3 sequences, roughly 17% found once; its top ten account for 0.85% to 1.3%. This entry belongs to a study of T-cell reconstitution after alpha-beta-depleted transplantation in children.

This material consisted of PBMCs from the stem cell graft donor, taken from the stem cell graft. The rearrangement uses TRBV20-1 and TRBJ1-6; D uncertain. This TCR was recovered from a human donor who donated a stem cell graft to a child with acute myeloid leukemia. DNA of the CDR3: TGCAGTGCTAGACAGTATAATTCACCCCTCCACTTT. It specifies CSARQYNSPLHF.